This T cell receptor beta chain emerged from a study of somatic mutations in cytotoxic T cells in rheumatoid arthritis. Study in general: Including V beta1+ cells that were sequenced for TCRB, some T-cell populations stained with V beta antibodies were flow-sorted at nearly 100% purity. Overall study results and limits: For patients with rheumatoid arthritis, CD8+ clonality went up with age, while healthy controls showed no such change.

This CDR3 spans 16 amino acids. Germline lookup yields CDR1 LGHNA and CDR2 YNFKEQ. Isolation of CD4+ and CD8+ cells used positive magnetic bead selection, with purity checked by flow cytometry. Notes on this clone: The antigen remains unidentified. Germline is not matched at one junction end, which may reflect a read error.

Method: immunoSEQ multiplex PCR; TCRdb's copy keeps in-frame clones and lacks some. This table holds roughly 14,000 clones, about four fifths found once. Material for sequencing was CD8+ T cells sorted from blood. The chain links TRBV4-2 to TRBJ2-7; tentatively, D is TRBD2 (6 bases). The clonotype originates from an adult with rheumatoid arthritis. The CDR3 sequence: CASSQGSGSNLYKQYF. The CDR3 DNA follows: TGTGCCAGCAGCCAAGGTAGCGGCTCAAACCTCTACAAGCAGTACTTC.